These 7 T cell receptor beta chains came from one sample sequenced in a study of T cell repertoires in cytomegalovirus infection. TCRdb independently ran MiXCR on the reads; one entry per CDR3 protein. In the table there are hundreds of thousands of distinct CDR3 sequences, around a third of which are singletons. For these receptors, no antigen is known. The material sequenced was cultured CD8+ T cells from PBMCs, taken from culture after CMV antigen stimulation. These receptors originate from a human donor in good health (CMV status not recorded). Some clones in this sample may be carry-over from other donors' samples.

V and J are TRBV2 and TRBJ1-5, with unresolved D. Germline loops: CDR1 SNHLY, CDR2 FYNNEI. The CDR3 runs to 13 residues. With 5 bases removed from V and 3 bases from J, the gap between germline ends came to 8 bases. CDR3 nucleotide sequence: TGTGCCAGCAGTCGACGCTACAATCAGCCCCAGCATTTT. Its protein product is CASSRRYNQPQHF.

V gene TRBV7-9 combines with J gene TRBJ1-5; TRBD1 is a possible D gene (5 bases). This CDR3 contains 17 residues. The V gene lost 1 base and the J gene lost 5 bases, with 18 bases spanning the gap. The germline V gene has CDR1 SEHNR and CDR2 FQNEAQ (reference sequence). The CDR3: CASSLESLGRPHQPQHF. The CDR3 DNA is TGTGCCAGCAGCTTAGAGTCCCTGGGGCGGCCACATCAGCCCCAGCATTTT.

This clonotype has only a few counts. The chain links TRBV4-3 to TRBJ1-2; 10 bases line up with TRBD1. Trimming took 0 bases from V and 5 from J; bases not matched to a gene: 6. CDR3 length equals 16 residues. CDR1 is LGHNA and CDR2 is YSLEER in the germline V gene. The CDR3 region has the DNA TGCGCCAGCAGCCAAGATGGGGACAGGGGTCGGTATGGCTACACCTTC. Translating gives CASSQDGDRGRYGYTF.

This chain uses TRBV28 with TRBJ2-7, with unresolved D. The germline CDR1 and CDR2 sequences are MDHEN and SYDVKM. This CDR3 comprises 14 residues. V lost 3 bases and J 2 bases, leaving 11 bases between the germline ends. The CDR3 DNA is TGTGCCAGCAGTTTGAATATAAAGACCTACGAGCAGTACTTC. It translates to CASSLNIKTYEQYF.

With respect to this clonotype: Mismatch with germline at one junction end may stem from a read error. The V and J genes are TRBV12-3 or TRBV12-4 and TRBJ2-7, with D unclear. The CDR3 loop spans 14 amino acids. The CDR3 loop is CASSLSPTIGEQNF. In DNA, the CDR3 is TGTGCCAGCAGTTTAAGTCCGACGATCGGCGAGCAGAACTTC.

This clonotype has a handful of counts. CDR3 DNA: TGTGCCAGCACCACGTGGACAGAAATATTTACTAACTATGGCTACACCTTC. Translated, it gives CASTTWTEIFTNYGYTF. The rearrangement uses TRBV6-2 or TRBV6-3 and TRBJ1-2; D possibly corresponds to TRBD1 (6 bases). CDR3 length: 17 amino acids. Per germline, CDR1 MNHEY and CDR2 SVGEGT. The V and J ends lost 7 bases and 0 bases respectively, with 21 bases between them.

This chain's CDR3 is CASSIEGRPRNSYEQYF. In DNA, the CDR3 is TGTGCCAGTAGTATAGAAGGCCGACCTCGCAACTCCTACGAGCAGTACTTC. The V call is TRBV19, the J call TRBJ2-7; the D is unclear. V lost 0 bases and J 0 bases, leaving 15 bases between the germline ends. The V gene's germline CDR1 is LNHDA and CDR2 SQIVND (reference sequence). This CDR3 has 17 amino acids.